This T cell receptor (beta chain) emerged from a study of cytotoxic CD8 clonotypes in ibrutinib-treated CLL. Profiling relied on immunoSEQ multiplex PCR, and the TCRdb table lists in-frame clones only, not all of them. This table holds about 300,000 clones, approximately 76% found once. V was pared by 4 bases and J by 7 bases, with 9 bases of the junction left unmatched. Germline values: CDR1 SGDLS, CDR2 YYNGEE. This CDR3 has 15 amino acids. Source: PBMCs, taken at disease progression, from a patient treated with ibrutinib. This chain links TRBV9 with TRBJ1-5; 9 bases map to TRBD1. This TCR was recovered from a human donor with chronic lymphocytic leukemia. The CDR3 nucleotides read TGTGCCAGCAGCCACGGGACAGGGCTCCGGCAGCCCCAGCATTTT. Its translation is CASSHGTGLRQPQHF.